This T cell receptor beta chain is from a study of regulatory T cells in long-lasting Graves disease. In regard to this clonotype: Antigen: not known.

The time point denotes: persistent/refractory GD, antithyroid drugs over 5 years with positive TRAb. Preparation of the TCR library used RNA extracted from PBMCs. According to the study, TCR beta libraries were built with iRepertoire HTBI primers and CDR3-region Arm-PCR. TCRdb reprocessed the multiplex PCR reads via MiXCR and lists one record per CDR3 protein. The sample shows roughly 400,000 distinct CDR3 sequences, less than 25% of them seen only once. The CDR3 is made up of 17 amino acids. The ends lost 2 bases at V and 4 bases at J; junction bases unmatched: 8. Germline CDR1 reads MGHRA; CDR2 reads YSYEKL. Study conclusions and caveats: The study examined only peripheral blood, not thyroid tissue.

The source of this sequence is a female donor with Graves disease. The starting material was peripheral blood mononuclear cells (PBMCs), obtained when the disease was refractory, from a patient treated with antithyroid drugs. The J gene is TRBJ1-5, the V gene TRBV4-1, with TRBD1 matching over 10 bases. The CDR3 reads CASSQRQGAQTNQPQHF. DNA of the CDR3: TGCGCCAGCAGCCAAAGACAGGGGGCCCAGACAAATCAGCCCCAGCATTTT.